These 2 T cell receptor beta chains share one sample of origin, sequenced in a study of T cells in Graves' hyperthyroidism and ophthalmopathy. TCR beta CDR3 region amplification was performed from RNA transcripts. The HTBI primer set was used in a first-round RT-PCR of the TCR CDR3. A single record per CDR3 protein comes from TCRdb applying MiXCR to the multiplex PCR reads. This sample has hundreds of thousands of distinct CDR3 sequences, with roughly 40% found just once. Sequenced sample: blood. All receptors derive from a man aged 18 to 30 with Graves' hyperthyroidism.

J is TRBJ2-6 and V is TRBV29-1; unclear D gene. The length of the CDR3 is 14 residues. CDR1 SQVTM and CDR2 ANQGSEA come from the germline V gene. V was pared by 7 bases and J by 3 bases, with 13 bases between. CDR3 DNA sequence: TGCAGCGGAAAAGGAACCGGTGGGGCCAACGTCCTGACTTTC. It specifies CSGKGTGGANVLTF.

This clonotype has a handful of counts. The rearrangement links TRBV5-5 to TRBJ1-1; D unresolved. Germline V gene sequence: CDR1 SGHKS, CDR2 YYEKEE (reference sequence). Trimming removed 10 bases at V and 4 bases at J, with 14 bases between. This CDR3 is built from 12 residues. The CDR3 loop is CAGRREGTEAFF. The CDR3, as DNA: TGTGCCGGGAGACGGGAGGGCACTGAAGCTTTCTTT.